This TCR beta chain emerged from a study of OX40 agonist ivuxolimab in advanced cancers. Per germline, CDR1 LNHDA and CDR2 SQIVND (reference sequence). The CDR3 length is 17 residues. V gave up 4 bases and J gave up 6 bases, with 21 bases separating them. TCRdb's table, derived via immunoSEQ multiplex PCR, lists solely in-frame clones and lacks some. Found here are 45,000 to 60,000 clones, over 80% of them singletons; the top ten hold roughly 5.9%. This clone has just a few counts. Its antigen remains unknown. Notes on the study in general: Partial responders dosed at 0.1-3.0 mg/kg displayed clonal expansion ranking among the lowest.

Sequenced material: CD4+ or CD8+ T cells sorted from blood, taken in a trial of the OX40 agonist ivuxolimab. The sequence came from an adult with an advanced solid tumor such as melanoma, head and neck, liver or kidney cancer. The V call is TRBV19, the J call TRBJ2-2, with D tentatively TRBD1 or TRBD2 (5 bases each). CDR3 in DNA: TGTGCCAGTAGTACAGGGCGGATCGGTCAGAGGGCCGGGGAGCTGTTTTTT. It is translated as CASSTGRIGQRAGELFF.